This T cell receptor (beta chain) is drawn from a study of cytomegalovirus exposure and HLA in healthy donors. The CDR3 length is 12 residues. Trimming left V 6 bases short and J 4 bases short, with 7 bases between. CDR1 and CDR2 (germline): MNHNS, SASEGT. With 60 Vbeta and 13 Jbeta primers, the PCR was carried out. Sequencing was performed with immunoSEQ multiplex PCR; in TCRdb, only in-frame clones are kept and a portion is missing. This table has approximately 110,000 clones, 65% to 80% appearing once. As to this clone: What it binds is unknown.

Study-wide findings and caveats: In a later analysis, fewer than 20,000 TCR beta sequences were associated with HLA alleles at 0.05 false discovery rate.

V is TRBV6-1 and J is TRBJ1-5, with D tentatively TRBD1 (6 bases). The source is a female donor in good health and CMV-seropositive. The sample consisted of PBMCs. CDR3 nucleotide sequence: TGTGCCAGCAGCACAGGGAATCAGCCCCAGCATTTT. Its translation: CASSTGNQPQHF.